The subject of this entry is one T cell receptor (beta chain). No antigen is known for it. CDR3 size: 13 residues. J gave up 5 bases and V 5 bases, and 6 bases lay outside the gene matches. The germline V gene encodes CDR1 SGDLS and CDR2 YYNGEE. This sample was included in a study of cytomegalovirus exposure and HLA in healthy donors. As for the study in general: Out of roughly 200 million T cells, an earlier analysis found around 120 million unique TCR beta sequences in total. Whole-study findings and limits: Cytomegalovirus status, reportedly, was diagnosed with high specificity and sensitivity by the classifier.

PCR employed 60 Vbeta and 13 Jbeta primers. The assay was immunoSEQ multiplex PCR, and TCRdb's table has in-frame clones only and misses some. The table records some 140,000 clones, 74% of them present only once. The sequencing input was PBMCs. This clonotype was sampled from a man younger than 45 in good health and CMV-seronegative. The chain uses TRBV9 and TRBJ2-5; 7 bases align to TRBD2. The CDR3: CASRGGVEETQYF. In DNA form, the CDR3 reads TGTGCCAGCAGGGGGGGGGTTGAGGAGACCCAGTACTTC.